Below, 9 T cell receptor beta chains from the same sample are listed, as sequenced in a study of T cells in Graves' hyperthyroidism and ophthalmopathy (dated by TCRdb to about 2019). The library was produced with multiplex PCR. Data came from an Illumina HiSeq 2000. Amplification of TCR beta CDR3 regions was carried out from RNA transcripts. The TCR CDR3 was subjected to a first round of RT-PCR using the HTBI primer set and the Qiagen OneStep RT-PCR kit. The raw public data were reprocessed by TCRdb itself: fastp quality trimming at Q25, MiXCR clonotype calling, in-frame beta chains only. Rows are unified per CDR3 protein, each entry keeping the most common DNA and genes. The sample table records 540,000 or so distinct CDR3 sequences; more than 15% of these occur just once. The top ten constitute under 7.5% of the sample. Material for sequencing was blood. Receptors originate from a woman in her twenties or thirties with Graves' hyperthyroidism.

This chain links TRBV6-4 with TRBJ2-3; D not resolved. Germline CDR1 is MRHNA and CDR2 is SNTAGT. V was clipped by 4 bases and J by 2 bases, with 7 bases between them. CDR3 size: 13 residues. The CDR3 bases are TGTGCCAGCAGTGTCCCTCACACAGATACGCAGTATTTT. This translates into CASSVPHTDTQYF.

This clonotype was observed at least ten times. This chain joins TRBV7-9 and TRBJ2-1; D remains ambiguous. Germline-derived CDR1 and CDR2 are SEHNR and FQNEAQ (reference sequence). This CDR3 is 13 amino acids long. Trimming shortened V by 5 bases and J by 2 bases, and 7 bases separated the two germline ends. The DNA of the CDR3 is TGTGCCAGCAGCCCGGCGGCCTACAATGAGCAGTTCTTC. This sequence encodes CASSPAAYNEQFF.

This clonotype showed up many times. V usage is TRBV20-1 and J usage is TRBJ2-1; 7 positions match TRBD2. After removal of 4 bases from V and 6 bases from J, the junction contained 12 bases not matched to a gene. Germline V gives CDR1 DFQATT, CDR2 SNEGSKA (reference sequence). The CDR3 has 15 amino acids. The CDR3, as DNA: TGCAGTGCTAAAGTCCCTAGCGGCAACTCCAATGAGCAGTTCTTC. It specifies CSAKVPSGNSNEQFF.

The table lists this clonotype with a few counts. The gene calls are TRBV11-2 and TRBJ2-5; no firm D call. The germline V gene encodes CDR1 SGHAT and CDR2 FQNNGV. V was pared by 0 bases and J by 4 bases, with 6 bases between. The CDR3 has 13 amino acids. The CDR3 spells CASSLDVLETQYF. The CDR3 DNA is TGTGCCAGCAGCTTAGATGTCCTAGAGACCCAGTACTTC.

This clonotype was seen ten or more times. The chain has TRBV12-3 or TRBV12-4 and TRBJ1-5; D is possibly TRBD1 (6 bases). CDR3 length: 15 residues. Trimming took 4 bases from V and 0 from J, leaving 10 bases between them. The CDR3 is CASSYPGASNQPQHF. DNA of the CDR3: TGTGCCAGCAGTTATCCGGGGGCTAGCAATCAGCCCCAGCATTTT.

Here the CDR3 DNA reads TGTGCCATCAGGAAGACAGGGGGCTTCGACACAGATACGCAGTATTTT. This encodes CAIRKTGGFDTDTQYF. The chain links TRBV10-3 to TRBJ2-3, with 10 bases lining up with TRBD1. Per the germline V gene, CDR1 is ENHRY and CDR2 is SYGVKD. This CDR3 is built from 16 residues. V shed 6 bases, J shed 2 bases, and the junction held 8 bases outside the gene matches.

The rearrangement joins TRBV18 to TRBJ2-1; tentative D call: TRBD1 (6 bases). Trimming removed 3 bases at V and 0 bases at J, with 21 bases between. This CDR3 spans 19 amino acids. Germline V CDR1 and CDR2: KGHSH, LQKENI. CDR3 protein: CASSPAQGLGTGSYNEQFF. In DNA, the CDR3 is TGTGCCAGCTCACCGGCGCAGGGGTTAGGAACGGGCTCCTACAATGAGCAGTTCTTC.

This clonotype was observed many times. The chain joins TRBV28 to TRBJ2-4; TRBD2 matches at 12 bases. This CDR3 has 17 residues. Trimming cost V 5 bases and J 3 bases; bases outside gene matches: 8. CDR1 is MDHEN, CDR2 SYDVKM, per germline. The chain's CDR3 is CASSPVGLAGSKNIQYF. The CDR3 DNA reads TGTGCCAGCAGTCCTGTTGGACTAGCGGGGAGCAAAAACATTCAGTACTTC.

This clonotype has a count of ten or more. V gene TRBV20-1 combines with J gene TRBJ2-7, with 9 bases lining up with TRBD2. V shed 1 base, J shed 7 bases, and the junction held 11 bases outside the gene matches. CDR1 is DFQATT and CDR2 is SNEGSKA in the germline V gene (reference sequence). The CDR3 totals 15 residues. Here the CDR3 DNA reads TGCAGTGCTAGAGCAAGGGGCGGGAGGGCCGGTGAGCAGTACTTC. Translating gives CSARARGGRAGEQYF.